This TCR beta chain is drawn from a study of blood T cells in healthy people across ages (dated by TCRdb to between 2014 and 2016). For context, the study as a whole: Template switching captured roughly one uniquely barcoded TCR beta cDNA molecule per two T cells in model experiments. Four age groups were formed from the donors: young (average roughly 15 years), middle-aged (more than 35), aged (over 55) and long-lived (about 80). To avoid experimental bias, donors of different ages were spread randomly across the sequencing lanes. Using the same blood draw, the study looked at two additional independent replicas of 1 million unique cDNA reads for two donors, one aged 18 to 29 and the other aged 80 or older. Using deep sequencing normalized with unique cDNA molecular identifiers, the study measured how TCR beta repertoire diversity changes with age. Here is what the overall study found, with its caveats: Because profiling used bulk unsorted PBMCs, naive and antigen-experienced compartments could not be compared conclusively. The CMV infection status of donors was not known, potentially confounding age-related changes in expanded clonotypes. Observed TCR beta diversity correlated strongly with the percentage of naive T cells measured by flow cytometry. Estimates of total diversity from one million sequenced T cells were regarded as lower bounds and underestimates. Compared with the aged group, more naive CD4+ T cells, fewer expanded clones and increased TCR diversity were shown by the long-lived group, suggesting age selection. Observed TCR beta diversity per million T cells fell roughly linearly with age, and a significant reduction was already apparent by age about 43.

Only a few counts were recorded for this clonotype. The target of this receptor is not known. No per-base quality is available; no much larger clone lies one base away. Systemically healthy Caucasian individuals from Russia, some 36 in total and aged roughly 6 to 100 years, were included as donors. Each donor gave 8 to 10 milliliters of peripheral blood, collected into EDTA-treated Vacutainer tubes. Ficoll-Paque density-gradient centrifugation was used to isolate PBMCs, with at least 7 million per sample. Trizol reagent was used to extract total RNA from the PBMCs, yielding at least 6 micrograms per sample. For every donor, flow cytometry on a PBMC aliquot measured the percentage of naive CD45RAhigh/CD27high T cells. Library generation was performed with 5' RACE. Sequencer: Illumina HiSeq 2500. A second about 7 to 12 cycle PCR used a sample-barcoded 5' primer and a J-beta primer mix. A template-switch 5' adaptor carrying 12 random nucleotides introduced a unique molecular identifier onto each TCR beta cDNA molecule. Each sample yielded at least 2.5 million CDR3-containing paired-end reads. First-strand cDNA was synthesized from all RNA with the Mint cDNA synthesis kit, primed by a TRBC-specific oligonucleotide. All cDNA was treated with uracil-DNA glycosylase and then went through a first 18-cycle PCR with the universal primers M1SS and BC2_uni_R. The study's processing was this. For normalization, 1 million high-quality reads, each with a distinct molecular identifier, were randomly selected from each sample. Instead of being binned into consensus sequences, reads that shared molecular identifiers were thrown out. MiTCR, set to a Q25 quality threshold and the strictest error-elimination algorithm, was used for CDR3 identification, clonotype clustering and error correction. A nonparametric unseen species model with Euler transformation was used to estimate a lower bound on total TCR beta diversity. TCRdb took the public reads, trimmed them with fastp at Q25, ran MiXCR for clone calling and kept in-frame beta chains. Rows with a matching CDR3 protein are joined into one entry that keeps the most common DNA and genes. Here the V and J calls rest on TCRdb's processing, not on the authors' analysis. In this sample the table shows around 970,000 distinct CDR3 sequences, about 53% of which occur a single time. Together, the top ten hold about a fifth of the sample.

V gives up 4 bases and J gives up 8 bases, and the segment between their germline ends measures 17 bases. The germline V gene encodes CDR1 DFQATT and CDR2 SNEGSKA (reference sequence). CDR3 length: 14 amino acids, cysteine to phenylalanine. Of the read, only the CDR3 DNA is kept; its 42 bases are in frame from base 1. Input material: blood. Here the chain combines TRBV20-1 and TRBJ1-4, with the D gene too uncertain to name. The clonotype comes from a woman aged 60-75 years in good health. The CDR3 sequence is CSAKRQAEMEKLFF. The DNA sequence is as follows: TGCAGTGCTAAGAGGCAGGCGGAGATGGAAAAACTGTTTTTT.